The 23 T cell receptor beta chains below come from one sample, sequenced in a study of cytomegalovirus exposure and HLA in healthy donors. PCR primers comprised 60 Vbeta and 13 Jbeta primers. Some clones are missing from TCRdb's copy, which holds only in-frame ones; the method was immunoSEQ multiplex PCR. The top ten hold about 4% of the sample, which has about 160,000 clones, around 83% seen once. The sample consisted of PBMCs. The receptor source for this set is a man over 45 in good health and CMV-seropositive.

The chain is built from TRBV6-6 and TRBJ1-5; D possibly corresponds to TRBD1 (5 bases). V was clipped by 6 bases and J by 1 base, with 10 bases between them. Germline V gene sequence: CDR1 MNHNY, CDR2 SVGAGI (reference sequence). The CDR3 has 14 amino acids. The CDR3 protein is CASRKQGSNQPQHF. Here the CDR3 DNA reads TGTGCCAGCAGGAAGCAGGGAAGCAATCAGCCCCAGCATTTT.

The chain has TRBV2 and TRBJ2-1, with D possibly matching TRBD2 (5 bases). The CDR3 consists of 16 residues. The V end was cut by 3 bases, the J end by 0 bases, with 12 bases between. Germline V lookup: CDR1 SNHLY, CDR2 FYNNEI. CDR3 nucleotides: TGTGCCAGCAGTGATGACGGGGTGGGCTCCTACAATGAGCAGTTCTTC. The encoded protein is CASSDDGVGSYNEQFF. The whole variable domain, remainder taken from reference TRBV2 and TRBJ2-1, is EPEVTQTPSHQVTQMGQEVILRCVPISNHLYFYWYRQILGQKVEFLVSFYNNEISEKSEIFDDQFSVERPDGSNFTLKIRSTKLEDSAMYFCASSDDGVGSYNEQFFGPGTRLTVL.

This clone showed up just a few times. The rearrangement links TRBV28 to TRBJ1-5; D is unresolved. V was shortened by 2 bases and J by 0 bases, with 5 bases between the two germline ends. The CDR3 extends over 14 amino acids. Germline V gives CDR1 MDHEN, CDR2 SYDVKM. CDR3 residues: CASSLVYSNQPQHF. The CDR3, as DNA: TGTGCCAGCAGTTTAGTTTATAGCAATCAGCCCCAGCATTTT.

This chain joins TRBV7-9 and TRBJ1-1, with unresolved D. With 6 bases removed from V and 2 bases from J, the gap between germline ends came to 7 bases. The CDR3 spans 12 residues. Per germline, CDR1 SEHNR and CDR2 FQNEAQ (reference sequence). The DNA of the CDR3 is TGTGCCAGCAGGCGGACTAACACTGAAGCTTTCTTT. This translates into CASRRTNTEAFF.

This clone was observed a handful of times. The chain carries TRBV5-1 and TRBJ2-4; D not resolved. The germline gives CDR1 SGHRS, CDR2 YFSETQ. The CDR3 totals 16 residues. V lost 1 base, J lost 2 bases, and 13 bases lay in between. The CDR3: CASSLRIGSSKNIQYF. The CDR3 coding sequence is TGCGCCAGCAGCTTGCGAATCGGGTCCTCCAAAAACATTCAGTACTTC.

This rearrangement joins TRBV11-2 to TRBJ2-5; D is perhaps TRBD2 (5 bases). CDR3 length: 13 amino acids. Germline lookup yields CDR1 SGHAT and CDR2 FQNNGV. CDR3 coding DNA: TGTACATGTAGTACGGGATTTCAAGAGACCCAGTACTTC. It specifies CTCSTGFQETQYF. The full variable domain, in which reference TRBV11-2 and TRBJ2-5 provide the parts outside the CDR3, is EAGVAQSPRYKIIEKRQSVAFWCNPISGHATLYWYQQILGQGPKLLIQFQNNGVVDDSQLPKDRFSAERLKGVDSTLKIQPAKLEDSAVYLCTCSTGFQETQYFGPGTRLLVL.

This rearrangement joins TRBV25-1 to TRBJ2-3; 8 bases line up with TRBD1. This CDR3 spans 17 amino acids. Germline V gene data show CDR1 as MGHDK and CDR2 as SYGVNS. After removal of 3 bases from V and 2 bases from J, the junction contained 10 bases not matched to a gene. The CDR3 here is CASSESPGTGYTDTQYF. The CDR3 coding sequence is TGTGCCAGCAGTGAGTCACCCGGGACAGGCTACACAGATACGCAGTATTTT.

The chain joins TRBV28 to TRBJ2-4; D is perhaps TRBD2 (6 bases). Germline V gene lookup returns CDR1 MDHEN and CDR2 SYDVKM. The CDR3 runs to 15 residues. V shed 3 bases and J shed 0 bases, with 9 bases lying between them. CDR3 in DNA: TGTGCCAGCAGTTTGGGGGGAATAGCCAAAAACATTCAGTACTTC. Amino acid sequence: CASSLGGIAKNIQYF.

This chain connects TRBV7-3 to TRBJ1-1, with D possibly TRBD1 on 6 matching bases. V was trimmed by 5 bases and J by 2 bases, leaving 21 bases between them. CDR3 length: 17 residues. Germline V CDR1 and CDR2: SGHTA, FQGTGA. CDR3 region: CASSLTSLGGANTEAFF. The CDR3 nucleotides are TGTGCCAGCAGCCTGACGTCATTGGGGGGGGCCAACACTGAAGCTTTCTTT.

This clone came up once. The chain couples TRBV5-1 to TRBJ2-1; 9 bases align to TRBD2. The ends lost 0 bases at V and 8 bases at J; junction bases unmatched: 15. Germline CDR1 and CDR2: SGHRS and YFSETQ. CDR3 length: 18 residues. CDR3 region: CASSLAKGGGAVRDEQFF. CDR3 bases: TGCGCCAGCAGCTTGGCCAAAGGCGGGGGGGCCGTGAGAGATGAGCAGTTCTTC.

This sequence joins TRBV4-3 and TRBJ1-6, with D uncertain. Germline CDR1 reads LGHNA; CDR2 reads YSLEER. The V end lost 0 bases, the J end lost 10 bases, and 13 bases lay between the germline ends. The CDR3 runs 15 residues. CDR3 amino acids: CASSQDWAIGSPLHF. As DNA, the CDR3 is TGCGCCAGCAGCCAAGATTGGGCCATAGGATCACCCCTCCACTTT.

The V call is TRBV4-3, the J call TRBJ1-1; 7 nucleotides agree with TRBD1. Losses at the gene ends were 3 bases for V and 1 base for J; bases not matched to a gene: 2. The germline CDR1 and CDR2 sequences are LGHNA and YSLEER. The CDR3 totals 14 residues. CDR3 sequence (DNA): TGCGCCAGCAGCCACCAGGGGGAGAACACTGAAGCTTTCTTT. This gives the protein CASSHQGENTEAFF.

V is TRBV28 and J is TRBJ1-2, with D maybe TRBD1 (6 bases). V gave up 1 base and J gave up 5 bases, with 20 bases separating them. The CDR3 extends over 17 amino acids. Germline CDR1 is MDHEN and CDR2 is SYDVKM. CDR3 loop: CASSLLHTEGTQYGYTF. CDR3 nucleotides: TGTGCCAGCAGTTTATTGCATACTGAGGGGACACAGTATGGCTACACCTTC.

The rearrangement links TRBV28 to TRBJ2-6; perhaps TRBD2 as D (5 bases). Germline V gene lookup returns CDR1 MDHEN and CDR2 SYDVKM. This CDR3 has 18 residues. The ends were cut back, 2 bases at V and 0 bases at J, with 14 bases in the middle. The CDR3 spells CASSLRISAGSGANVLTF. The CDR3 coding sequence is TGTGCCAGCAGTTTAAGGATTTCGGCGGGCTCTGGGGCCAACGTCCTGACTTTC.

This chain links TRBV2 with TRBJ1-1; 8 nucleotides align to TRBD1. In germline, CDR1 is SNHLY, CDR2 FYNNEI. V lost 0 bases to trimming and J lost 4 bases; unmatched junction nucleotides: 4. The CDR3 has 15 amino acids. The CDR3 is CASSEAQGALTEAFF. CDR3 coding DNA: TGTGCCAGCAGTGAAGCGCAGGGGGCGCTCACTGAAGCTTTCTTT. The full variable domain, with the rest looked up from reference TRBV2 and TRBJ1-1, is EPEVTQTPSHQVTQMGQEVILRCVPISNHLYFYWYRQILGQKVEFLVSFYNNEISEKSEIFDDQFSVERPDGSNFTLKIRSTKLEDSAMYFCASSEAQGALTEAFFGQGTRLTVV.

The DNA of the CDR3 is TGCGCCAGCAGCACACAGGGGGCCGATGGCTACACCTTC. Its protein product is CASSTQGADGYTF. V is TRBV5-1 and J is TRBJ1-2, with 9 bases matching TRBD1. Germline-derived CDR1 and CDR2 are SGHRS and YFSETQ. V shed 4 bases, J shed 6 bases, and the junction held 4 bases outside the gene matches. This CDR3 has 13 residues.

The V call is TRBV11-2, the J call TRBJ2-7; 8 nucleotides agree with TRBD1. V shed 3 bases, J shed 6 bases, and the junction held 7 bases outside the gene matches. The CDR3 length is 14 residues. Germline assignment: CDR1 SGHAT and CDR2 FQNNGV. CDR3 protein: CASSFASTGAEQYF. CDR3 DNA sequence: TGTGCCAGCAGCTTCGCCTCGACAGGGGCCGAGCAGTACTTC.

The J gene is TRBJ2-3, the V gene TRBV18; D is possibly TRBD1 (5 bases). This CDR3 contains 15 residues. The V gene lost 3 bases and the J gene lost 0 bases, with 10 bases spanning the gap. Germline assignment: CDR1 KGHSH and CDR2 LQKENI. The CDR3 DNA reads TGTGCCAGCTCACCGCGACAGCTGAGCACAGATACGCAGTATTTT. It codes for CASSPRQLSTDTQYF.

The V and J genes are TRBV6-1 and TRBJ2-6, with D tentatively TRBD1 (6 bases). This CDR3 contains 14 residues. Germline V gene lookup returns CDR1 MNHNS and CDR2 SASEGT. The ends were cut back, 9 bases at V and 0 bases at J, with 9 bases in the middle. The CDR3 is CASTRGSGANVLTF. The CDR3 DNA follows: TGTGCCAGTACCAGGGGCTCTGGGGCCAACGTCCTGACTTTC.

V is TRBV5-4 and J is TRBJ2-4, with 10 bases that match TRBD2. The V gene's germline CDR1 is SGHNT and CDR2 YYREEE (reference sequence). V trimming: 3 bases; J trimming: 9 bases; junction bases outside the gene matches: 15. This CDR3 region has 17 residues. The CDR3 coding sequence is TGTGCCAGCAGCTCCCAAACCTCTAGCGGGAGAACGGTCATTCAGTACTTC. It translates to CASSSQTSSGRTVIQYF.

In this sample, this clone turned up once. The chain is built from TRBV1 and TRBJ2-1; whether TRBD2, the table's D call, matches the DNA was not checked. TRBV1 is a known pseudogene. The CDR3 extends over 20 amino acids. This CDR3 reads CTSSQAPGLAGVCSYNEQFF. In DNA, the CDR3 is TGCACCAGCAGCCAAGCACCGGGACTAGCGGGAGTGTGTTCCTACAATGAGCAGTTCTTC.

The chain links TRBV28 to TRBJ2-7; 7 bases are shared with TRBD2. V dropped 6 bases and J dropped 0; count of bases not matched to a gene: 5. Germline values: CDR1 MDHEN, CDR2 SYDVKM. This CDR3 has 14 amino acids. Here the CDR3 reads CASREAGTSYEQYF. CDR3 nucleotide sequence: TGTGCCAGCAGAGAAGCGGGGACCTCCTACGAGCAGTACTTC.

The rearrangement joins TRBV2 to TRBJ1-3; no reliable D call. The length of the CDR3 is 14 residues. V was cut by 3 bases and J by 1 base, with 7 bases left in between. Germline values: CDR1 SNHLY, CDR2 FYNNEI. The CDR3 sequence: CASSDGDSGNTIYF. CDR3 bases: TGTGCCAGCAGTGACGGGGATTCTGGAAACACCATATATTTT.